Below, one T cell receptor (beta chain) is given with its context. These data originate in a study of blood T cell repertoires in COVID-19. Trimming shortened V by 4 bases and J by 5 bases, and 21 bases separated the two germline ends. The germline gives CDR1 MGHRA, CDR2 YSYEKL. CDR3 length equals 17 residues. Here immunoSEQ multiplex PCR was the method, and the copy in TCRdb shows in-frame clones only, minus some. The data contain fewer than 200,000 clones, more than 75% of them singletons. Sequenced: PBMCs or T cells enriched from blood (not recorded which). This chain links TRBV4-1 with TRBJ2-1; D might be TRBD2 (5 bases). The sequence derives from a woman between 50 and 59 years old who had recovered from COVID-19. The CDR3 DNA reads TGCGCCAGCAGCCCCCACCTGTCCGGGGTAGCGAACAATGAGCAGTTCTTC. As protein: CASSPHLSGVANNEQFF.